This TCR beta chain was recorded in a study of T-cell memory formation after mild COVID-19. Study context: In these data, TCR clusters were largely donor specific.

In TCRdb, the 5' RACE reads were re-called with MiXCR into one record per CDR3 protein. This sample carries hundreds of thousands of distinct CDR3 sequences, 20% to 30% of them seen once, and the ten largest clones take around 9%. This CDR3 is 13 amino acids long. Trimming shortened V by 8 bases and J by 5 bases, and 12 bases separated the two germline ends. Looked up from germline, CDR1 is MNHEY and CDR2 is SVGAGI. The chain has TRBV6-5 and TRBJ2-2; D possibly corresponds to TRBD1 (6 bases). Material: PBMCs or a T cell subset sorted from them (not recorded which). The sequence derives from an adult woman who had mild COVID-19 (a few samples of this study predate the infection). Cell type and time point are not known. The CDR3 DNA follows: TGTGCCAGCGGAAGGGGGTATACCGGGGAGCTGTTTTTT. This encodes CASGRGYTGELFF.